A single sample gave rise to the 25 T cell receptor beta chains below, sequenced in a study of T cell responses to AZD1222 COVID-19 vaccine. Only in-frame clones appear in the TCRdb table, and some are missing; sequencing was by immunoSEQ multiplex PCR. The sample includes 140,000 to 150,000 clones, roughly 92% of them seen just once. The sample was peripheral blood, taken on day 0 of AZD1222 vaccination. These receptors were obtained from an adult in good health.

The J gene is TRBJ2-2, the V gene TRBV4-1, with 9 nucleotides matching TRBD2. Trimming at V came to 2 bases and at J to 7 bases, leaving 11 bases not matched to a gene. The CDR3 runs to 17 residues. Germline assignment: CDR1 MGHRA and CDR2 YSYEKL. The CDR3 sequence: CASSQIDMGLAVGELFF. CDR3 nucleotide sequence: TGCGCCAGCAGCCAAATAGATATGGGACTAGCAGTCGGGGAGCTGTTTTTT.

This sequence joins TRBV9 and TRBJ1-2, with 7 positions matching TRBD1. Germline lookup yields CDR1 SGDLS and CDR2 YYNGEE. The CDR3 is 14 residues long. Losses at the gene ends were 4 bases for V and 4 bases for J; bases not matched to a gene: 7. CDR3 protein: CASSQGGGAYGYTF. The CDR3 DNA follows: TGTGCCAGCAGCCAGGGAGGGGGCGCCTATGGCTACACCTTC.

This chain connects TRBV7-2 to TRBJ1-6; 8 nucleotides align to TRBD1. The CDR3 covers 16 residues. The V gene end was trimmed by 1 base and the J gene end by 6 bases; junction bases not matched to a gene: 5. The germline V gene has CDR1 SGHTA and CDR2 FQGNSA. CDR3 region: CASSLGVRGLNSPLHF. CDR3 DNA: TGTGCCAGCAGCTTAGGTGTCAGGGGGCTTAATTCACCCCTCCACTTT.

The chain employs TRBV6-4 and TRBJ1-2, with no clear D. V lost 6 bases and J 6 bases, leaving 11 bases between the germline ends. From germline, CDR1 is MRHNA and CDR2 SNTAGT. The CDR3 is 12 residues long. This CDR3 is CASRARGHGYTF. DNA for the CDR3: TGTGCCAGCAGGGCTAGAGGCCATGGCTACACCTTC.

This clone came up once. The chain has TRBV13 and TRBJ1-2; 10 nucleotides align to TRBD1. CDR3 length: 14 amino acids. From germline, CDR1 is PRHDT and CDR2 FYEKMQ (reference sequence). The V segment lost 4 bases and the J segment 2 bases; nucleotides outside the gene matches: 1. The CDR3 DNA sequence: TGTGCCAGCAGCTCGACAGGGGGCAACTATGGCTACACCTTC. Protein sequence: CASSSTGGNYGYTF.

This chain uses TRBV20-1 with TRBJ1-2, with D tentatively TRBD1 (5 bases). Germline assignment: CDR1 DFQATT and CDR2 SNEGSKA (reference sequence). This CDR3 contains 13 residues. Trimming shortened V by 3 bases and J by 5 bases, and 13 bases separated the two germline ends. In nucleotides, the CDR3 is TGCAGTGCTAGTCATCCGGGGGTTTATGGCTACACCTTC. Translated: CSASHPGVYGYTF.

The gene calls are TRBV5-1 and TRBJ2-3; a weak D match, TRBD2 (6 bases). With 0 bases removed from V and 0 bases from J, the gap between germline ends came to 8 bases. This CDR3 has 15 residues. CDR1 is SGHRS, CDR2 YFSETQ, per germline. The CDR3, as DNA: TGCGCCAGCAGCTTGGCGGGACTGAGCACAGATACGCAGTATTTT. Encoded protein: CASSLAGLSTDTQYF.

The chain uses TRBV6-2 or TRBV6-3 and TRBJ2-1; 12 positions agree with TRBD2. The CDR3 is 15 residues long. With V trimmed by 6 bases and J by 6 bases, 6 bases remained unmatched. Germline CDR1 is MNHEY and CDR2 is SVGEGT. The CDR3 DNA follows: TGTGCCAGCAGCCAACTAGCGGGAGGTCGCAATGAGCAGTTCTTC. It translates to CASSQLAGGRNEQFF.

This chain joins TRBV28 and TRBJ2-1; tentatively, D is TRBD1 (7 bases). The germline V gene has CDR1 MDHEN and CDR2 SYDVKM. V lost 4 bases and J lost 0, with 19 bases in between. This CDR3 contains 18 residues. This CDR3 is CASSYPGGRPSSYNEQFF. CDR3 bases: TGTGCCAGCAGTTATCCAGGGGGGCGGCCGAGCTCCTACAATGAGCAGTTCTTC.

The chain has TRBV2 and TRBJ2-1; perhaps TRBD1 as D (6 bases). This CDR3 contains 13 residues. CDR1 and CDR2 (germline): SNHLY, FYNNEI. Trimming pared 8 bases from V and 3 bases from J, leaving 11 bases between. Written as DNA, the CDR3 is TGTGCCAGCTCAGGGGACCTCTACAATGAGCAGTTCTTC. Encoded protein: CASSGDLYNEQFF. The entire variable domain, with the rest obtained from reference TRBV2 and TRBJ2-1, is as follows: EPEVTQTPSHQVTQMGQEVILRCVPISNHLYFYWYRQILGQKVEFLVSFYNNEISEKSEIFDDQFSVERPDGSNFTLKIRSTKLEDSAMYFCASSGDLYNEQFFGPGTRLTVL.

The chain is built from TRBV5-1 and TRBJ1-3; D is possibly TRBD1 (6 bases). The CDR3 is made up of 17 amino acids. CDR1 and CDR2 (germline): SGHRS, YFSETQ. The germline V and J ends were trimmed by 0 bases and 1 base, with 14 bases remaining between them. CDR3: CASSLAPQGISGNTIYF. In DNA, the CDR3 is TGCGCCAGCAGCTTGGCACCCCAGGGGATTTCTGGAAACACCATATATTTT.

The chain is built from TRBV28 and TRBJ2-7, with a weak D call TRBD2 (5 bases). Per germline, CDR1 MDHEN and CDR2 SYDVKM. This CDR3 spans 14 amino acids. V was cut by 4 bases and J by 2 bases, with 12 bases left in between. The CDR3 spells CASSSRGATYEQYF. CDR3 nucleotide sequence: TGTGCCAGCAGTTCCCGGGGAGCGACCTACGAGCAGTACTTC.

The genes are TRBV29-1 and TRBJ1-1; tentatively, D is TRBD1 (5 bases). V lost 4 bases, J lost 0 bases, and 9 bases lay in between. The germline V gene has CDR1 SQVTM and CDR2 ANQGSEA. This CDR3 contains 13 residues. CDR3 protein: CSVGGSMNTEAFF. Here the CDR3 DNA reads TGCAGCGTTGGGGGCAGTATGAACACTGAAGCTTTCTTT. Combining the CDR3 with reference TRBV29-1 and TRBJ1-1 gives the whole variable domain SAVISQKPSRDICQRGTSLTIQCQVDSQVTMMFWYRQQPGQSLTLIATANQGSEATYESGFVIDKFPISRPNLTFSTLTVSNMSPEDSSIYLCSVGGSMNTEAFFGQGTRLTVV.

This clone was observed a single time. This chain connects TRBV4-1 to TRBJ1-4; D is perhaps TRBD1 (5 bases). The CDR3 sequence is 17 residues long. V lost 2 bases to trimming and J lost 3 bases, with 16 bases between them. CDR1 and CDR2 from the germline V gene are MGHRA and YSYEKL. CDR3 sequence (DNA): TGCGCCAGCAGCCAACTACGCTTGGCAGGGTCTAATGAAAAACTGTTTTTT. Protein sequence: CASSQLRLAGSNEKLFF.

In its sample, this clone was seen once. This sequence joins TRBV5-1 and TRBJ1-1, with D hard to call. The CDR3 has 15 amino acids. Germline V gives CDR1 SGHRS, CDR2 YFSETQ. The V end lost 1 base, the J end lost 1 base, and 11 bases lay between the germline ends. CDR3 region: CASSLSFWGNTEAFF. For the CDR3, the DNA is TGCGCCAGCAGCTTGTCGTTCTGGGGGAACACTGAAGCTTTCTTT.

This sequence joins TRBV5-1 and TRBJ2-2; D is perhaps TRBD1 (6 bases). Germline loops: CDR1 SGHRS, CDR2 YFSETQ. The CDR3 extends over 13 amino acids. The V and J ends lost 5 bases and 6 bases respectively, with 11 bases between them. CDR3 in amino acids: CASSIQGSGELFF. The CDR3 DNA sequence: TGCGCCAGCAGTATTCAGGGGTCCGGGGAGCTGTTTTTT.

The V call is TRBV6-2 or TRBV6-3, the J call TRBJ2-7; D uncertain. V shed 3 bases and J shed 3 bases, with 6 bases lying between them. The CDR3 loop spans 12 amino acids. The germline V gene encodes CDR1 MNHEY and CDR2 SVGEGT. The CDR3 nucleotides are TGTGCCAGCAGTTATCCTATCTACGAGCAGTACTTC. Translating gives CASSYPIYEQYF.

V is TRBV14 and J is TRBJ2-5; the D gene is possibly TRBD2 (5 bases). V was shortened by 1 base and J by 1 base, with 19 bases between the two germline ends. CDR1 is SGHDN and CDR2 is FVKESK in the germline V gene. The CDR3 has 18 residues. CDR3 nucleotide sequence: TGTGCCAGCAGCCAAGGGGAGAGGGCACAAATCTTCCAAGAGACCCAGTACTTC. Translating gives CASSQGERAQIFQETQYF.

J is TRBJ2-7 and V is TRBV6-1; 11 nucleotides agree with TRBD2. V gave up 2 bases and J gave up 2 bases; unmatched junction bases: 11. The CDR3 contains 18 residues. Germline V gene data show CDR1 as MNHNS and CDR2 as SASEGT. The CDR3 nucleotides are TGTGCCAGCAGTGAACCCCTTCTGACTAGCGGGATCGCCTACGAGCAGTACTTC. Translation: CASSEPLLTSGIAYEQYF.

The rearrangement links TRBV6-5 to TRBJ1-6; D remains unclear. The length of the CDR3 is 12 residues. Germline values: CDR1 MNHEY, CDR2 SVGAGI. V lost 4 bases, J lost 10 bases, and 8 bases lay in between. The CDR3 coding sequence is TGTGCCAGCAGTTTGACTGAATCACCCCTCCACTTT. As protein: CASSLTESPLHF.

Here the CDR3 DNA reads TGTGCCAGCAGCTTAGACACGAACACTGAAGCTTTCTTT. It is translated as CASSLDTNTEAFF. The chain couples TRBV11-3 to TRBJ1-1; no firm D call. The length of the CDR3 is 13 residues. From germline, CDR1 is SGHNT and CDR2 YENEEA. V shed 0 bases and J shed 1 base, with 3 bases lying between them.

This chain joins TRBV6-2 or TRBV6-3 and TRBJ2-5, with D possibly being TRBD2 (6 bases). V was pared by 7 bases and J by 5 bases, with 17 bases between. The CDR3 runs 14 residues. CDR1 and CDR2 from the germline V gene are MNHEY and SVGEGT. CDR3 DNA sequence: TGTGCCAGCACTTATACGGACTATCCTGAGACCCAGTACTTC. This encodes CASTYTDYPETQYF.

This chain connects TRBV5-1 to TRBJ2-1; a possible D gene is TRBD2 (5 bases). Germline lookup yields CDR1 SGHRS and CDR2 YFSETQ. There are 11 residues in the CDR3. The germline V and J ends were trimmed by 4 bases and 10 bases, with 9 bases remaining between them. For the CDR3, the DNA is TGCGCCAGCAGCGTACTAGGCGAGCAGTTCTTC. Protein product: CASSVLGEQFF.

CDR3 residues: CASSRYTSGNTIYF. The CDR3 DNA reads TGTGCCAGTAGTAGATACACCTCTGGAAACACCATATATTTT. The V call is TRBV19, the J call TRBJ1-3, with D unclear. Germline V lookup: CDR1 LNHDA, CDR2 SQIVND (reference sequence). The germline V and J ends were trimmed by 4 bases and 0 bases, with 7 bases remaining between them. The CDR3 consists of 14 residues.

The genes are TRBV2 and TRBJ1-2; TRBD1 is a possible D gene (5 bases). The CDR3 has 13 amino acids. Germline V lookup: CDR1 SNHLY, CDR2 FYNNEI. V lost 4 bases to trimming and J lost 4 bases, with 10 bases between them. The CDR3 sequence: CASSGTPGYGYTF. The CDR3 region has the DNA TGTGCCAGCAGTGGGACACCTGGCTATGGCTACACCTTC.